What follows are 6 T cell receptor beta chains derived from one specimen sequenced in a study of cytomegalovirus exposure and HLA in healthy donors. The PCR made use of 60 Vbeta and 13 Jbeta primers. The assay was immunoSEQ multiplex PCR, and TCRdb's table has in-frame clones only and misses some. The data hold approximately 200,000 clones, with 75% to 85% observed a single time. The sequenced sample was PBMCs. Receptors originate from a woman aged 45-65 years in good health and CMV-seropositive.

This clone was counted only a few times. CDR3 region: CASSLGQSQPQHF. The CDR3 DNA follows: TGTGCCAGCAGCTTAGGGCAGTCTCAGCCCCAGCATTTT. The chain has TRBV7-9 and TRBJ1-5; D is unclear. The CDR3 consists of 13 residues. Germline assignment: CDR1 SEHNR and CDR2 FQNEAQ (reference sequence). V was trimmed by 1 base and J by 6 bases, leaving 7 bases between them. Combining the CDR3 with reference TRBV7-9 and TRBJ1-5 gives the whole variable domain DTGVSQNPRHKITKRGQNVTFRCDPISEHNRLYWYRQTLGQGPEFLTYFQNEAQLEKSRLLSDRFSAERPKGSFSTLEIQRTEQGDSAMYLCASSLGQSQPQHFGDGTRLSIL.

The V gene is TRBV28, the J gene TRBJ1-3; D is uncertain. The V end lost 6 bases, the J end lost 0 bases, and 12 bases lay between the germline ends. Germline assignment: CDR1 MDHEN and CDR2 SYDVKM. This CDR3 has 15 residues. The chain's CDR3 is CASSPLGYSGNTIYF. For the CDR3, the DNA is TGTGCCAGCAGCCCCCTGGGCTACTCTGGAAACACCATATATTTT.

The V and J genes are TRBV5-4 and TRBJ1-2, with D possibly TRBD1 on 5 matching bases. The CDR3 contains 14 residues. The germline gives CDR1 SGHNT, CDR2 YYREEE (reference sequence). V was trimmed by 3 bases and J by 2 bases, leaving 11 bases between them. The CDR3 is CASSSGGSNYGYTF. In DNA, the CDR3 is TGTGCCAGCAGCTCCGGGGGGTCAAACTATGGCTACACCTTC.

A single count supports this clone. The sample contains more than one DNA sequence encoding this CDR3. The chain uses TRBV28 and TRBJ1-4, with D possibly being TRBD1 (6 bases). The CDR3 is 15 amino acids. Trimming took 4 bases from V and 2 from J, leaving 11 bases between them. Germline values: CDR1 MDHEN, CDR2 SYDVKM. The CDR3 reads CASSSTGATNEKLFF. CDR3 nucleotide sequence: TGTGCCAGCAGTTCGACAGGTGCCACTAATGAAAAACTGTTTTTT.

Remarks on this clone: Germline is not matched at one junction end, which may reflect a read error. The chain carries TRBV7-7 and TRBJ2-1; D might be TRBD1 (5 bases). Per germline, CDR1 SSHAT and CDR2 FNYEAQ (reference sequence). This CDR3 contains 13 residues. CDR3 nucleotides: TGTGCTAGCAGTCCCGGCGCAGGGAATGAGCAGTTCTTC. Its translation is CASSPGAGNEQFF.

The rearrangement joins TRBV7-8 to TRBJ2-7; weak D call: TRBD2 (6 bases). The CDR3 runs to 13 residues. Germline V gene data show CDR1 as SGHVS and CDR2 as FQNEAQ. Trimming left V 5 bases short and J 3 bases short, with 11 bases between. The CDR3 loop is CASSAAEGYEQYF. Written as DNA, the CDR3 is TGTGCCAGCAGCGCGGCGGAGGGCTACGAGCAGTACTTC. Looking up the rest from reference TRBV7-8 and TRBJ2-7 gives the full variable domain: GAGVSQSPRYKVAKRGQDVALRCDPISGHVSLFWYQQALGQGPEFLTYFQNEAQLDKSGLPSDRFFAERPEGSVSTLKIQRTQQEDSAVYLCASSAAEGYEQYFGPGTRLTVT.